Listed below are T cell receptor beta chains from one sample, sequenced in a study of shared clonotypes between healthy human individuals. Only in-frame clones appear in the TCRdb table, and some are missing; sequencing was by immunoSEQ multiplex PCR. The sample has around 2,000,000 clones, about 95% seen once. Source material: naive CD8+ T cells sorted from blood. These receptors were obtained from a man aged 18 to 29 in good health. Each CDR3 is given with its conserved first and last residue. The D gene is left open where the match is weak.

v_call	j_call	d_call	cdr3_length	cdr3_aa
TRBV9	TRBJ1-1	-	13	CASSVNGGSEAFF
TRBV30	TRBJ1-1	-	15	CAWSVVGQGGERAFF
TRBV7-9	TRBJ2-5	-	16	CASSLAELASKETQYF
TRBV5-6	TRBJ2-3	-	17	CASSSPSGGFRTDTQYF
TRBV29-1	TRBJ2-1	TRBD2	19	CSVVGGELAGTISYNEQFF
TRBV6-1	TRBJ2-3	-	19	CASSEGWLVAIARTDTQYF
TRBV7-9	TRBJ1-1	-	12	CATRWGGTEAFF
TRBV5-1	TRBJ1-1	-	16	CASSLRLRDVNTEAFF
TRBV4-3	TRBJ2-2	-	16	CASSHRTGANVGELFF
TRBV5-1	TRBJ2-2	-	17	CASSLDKPEDGTGELFF
TRBV6-6	TRBJ2-2	TRBD2	16	CASSLEERGVIGELFF
TRBV9	TRBJ2-1	TRBD2	18	CASSHARLAGASYNEQFF
TRBV7-9	TRBJ2-7	TRBD2	14	CASSSSGSANEQYF
TRBV9	TRBJ2-1	TRBD1	15	CASSAEGQPYNEQFF
TRBV13	TRBJ1-1	-	14	CASSFRTANTEAFF
TRBV7-2	TRBJ2-7	TRBD2	14	CASSLALGEGEQYF
TRBV6-5	TRBJ2-7	TRBD2	13	CASRLAATYEQYF
TRBV4-3	TRBJ1-4	-	16	CASSQDRQAPNEKLFF
TRBV27	TRBJ1-5	-	13	CASRSSPSLAQHF
TRBV5-6	TRBJ2-4	-	12	CASSPGTDIQYF
TRBV2	TRBJ2-3	-	15	CASPRFEGATDTQYF
TRBV5-1	TRBJ1-2	-	16	CASSLAEGGGIYGYTF